The 2 T cell receptor beta chains below were found in one sample sequenced in a study of blood T cells in healthy people across ages. Using a J-beta primer mix together with a sample-barcoded 5' primer, a second PCR was run for roughly 6 to 12 cycles. From the 5' RACE reads, TCRdb called clonotypes with MiXCR, one entry per CDR3 protein. Here the sample spans hundreds of thousands of distinct CDR3 sequences, approximately 60% being singletons. The material sequenced was blood. The receptors originated from a man aged 40-49 years in good health.

The chain joins TRBV20-1 to TRBJ2-3, with 11 nucleotides matching TRBD2. The CDR3 has 17 residues. Germline-derived CDR1 and CDR2 are DFQATT and SNEGSKA (reference sequence). After removal of 5 bases from V and 6 bases from J, the junction contained 16 bases not matched to a gene. The CDR3 DNA reads TGCAGTGCTCCTATCACCCGACTAGCGGGAAACCTGGATACGCAGTATTTT. This translates into CSAPITRLAGNLDTQYF.

V usage is TRBV6-2 or TRBV6-3 and J usage is TRBJ2-5; 9 nucleotides align to TRBD2. This CDR3 comprises 15 residues. With 1 base clipped from V and 1 base from J, the junction kept 1 base outside the gene matches. Germline CDR1 MNHEY, CDR2 SVGEGT. This chain's CDR3 is CASSYWRGGQETQYF. For the CDR3, the DNA is TGTGCCAGCAGTTACTGGCGGGGGGGCCAAGAGACCCAGTACTTC.